These 26 T cell receptor beta chains originate from one sample sequenced in a study of blood T cell repertoires in COVID-19. Produced via immunoSEQ multiplex PCR; TCRdb's table is partial and in-frame only. The sample consists of 50,000 to 70,000 clones, about 90% of them appearing once. The sequencing input was peripheral blood. The receptors here all came from a man aged 60 to 69 with acute or convalescent COVID-19.

The V gene is TRBV6-6, the J gene TRBJ1-1; a possible D gene is TRBD1 (5 bases). Germline values: CDR1 MNHNY, CDR2 SVGAGI (reference sequence). The CDR3 is made up of 13 amino acids. Deletions cut 6 bases from V and 2 bases from J, with 10 bases between. CDR3 in DNA: TGTGCCAGCAGCGGCGGGGGTAACACTGAAGCTTTCTTT. It specifies CASSGGGNTEAFF.

The chain has TRBV29-1 and TRBJ2-1, with 7 bases matching TRBD2. V gave up 5 bases and J gave up 5 bases; unmatched junction bases: 6. The CDR3 extends over 13 amino acids. Germline CDR1 reads SQVTM; CDR2 reads ANQGSEA. CDR3 residues: CSVRGGSNNEQFF. CDR3 sequence (DNA): TGCAGCGTTCGCGGGGGAAGCAACAATGAGCAGTTCTTC.

This sequence joins TRBV5-1 and TRBJ2-7; 10 positions agree with TRBD2. Looked up from germline, CDR1 is SGHRS and CDR2 is YFSETQ. This CDR3 contains 18 residues. V lost 0 bases to trimming and J lost 1 base; unmatched junction nucleotides: 10. The CDR3 DNA is TGCGCCAGCAGCTTGGTAGGGGCTAGCGGGAGTTATTCCTACGAGCAGTACTTC. Its protein product is CASSLVGASGSYSYEQYF.

The chain has TRBV5-8 and TRBJ2-7; 9 bases align to TRBD1. The germline V gene encodes CDR1 SGHTS and CDR2 YDEGEE. The trim removed 4 bases at V and 2 bases at J, leaving 4 bases unmatched. This CDR3 region has 14 residues. The CDR3 DNA reads TGTGCCAGCAGCCCGGACAGGGGACCCTACGAGCAGTACTTC. Its protein product is CASSPDRGPYEQYF.

This chain links TRBV6-2 or TRBV6-3 with TRBJ2-1; D perhaps matches TRBD1 (5 bases). This CDR3 comprises 16 residues. The germline V gene has CDR1 MNHEY and CDR2 SVGEGT. V was trimmed by 1 base and J by 4 bases, leaving 14 bases between them. CDR3 in amino acids: CASSYFGAEKYNEQFF. DNA for the CDR3: TGTGCCAGCAGTTACTTTGGGGCGGAGAAGTACAATGAGCAGTTCTTC.

The genes are TRBV7-3 and TRBJ2-1; D perhaps matches TRBD1 (6 bases). This CDR3 contains 13 residues. Trimming stripped 5 bases from V and 4 bases from J, with 9 bases between. Germline CDR1 is SGHTA and CDR2 is FQGTGA. CDR3 bases: TGTGCCAGCAGCCGTACAGGGTACAATGAGCAGTTCTTC. Protein sequence: CASSRTGYNEQFF.

This clone was picked up a small number of times. The V call is TRBV27, the J call TRBJ1-1; no clear D gene. Germline CDR1 and CDR2: MNHEY and SMNVEV (reference sequence). The CDR3 loop spans 14 amino acids. The V and J ends lost 2 bases and 1 base respectively, with 8 bases between them. CDR3 region: CASSLRAPNTEAFF. The DNA for the CDR3 is TGTGCCAGCAGTTTAAGAGCTCCGAACACTGAAGCTTTCTTT.

The gene calls are TRBV2 and TRBJ1-1; maybe TRBD1 (6 bases). The CDR3 consists of 16 residues. Germline CDR1 is SNHLY and CDR2 is FYNNEI. The ends were cut back, 0 bases at V and 4 bases at J, with 15 bases in the middle. CDR3 nucleotides: TGTGCCAGCAGTGAAGCGGGGGCGAGGGGCGGCACTGAAGCTTTCTTT. Its protein product is CASSEAGARGGTEAFF.

This clone was recorded once. V and J are TRBV28 and TRBJ2-5; perhaps TRBD2 as D (5 bases). The CDR3 loop spans 13 amino acids. The V gene's germline CDR1 is MDHEN and CDR2 SYDVKM. The V and J ends lost 7 bases and 2 bases respectively, with 11 bases between them. The chain's CDR3 is CASTGWGQETQYF. CDR3 DNA: TGTGCCAGCACGGGATGGGGACAAGAGACCCAGTACTTC.

This rearrangement joins TRBV2 to TRBJ1-2; no reliable D call. The CDR3 is 15 amino acids. The germline gives CDR1 SNHLY, CDR2 FYNNEI. V lost 0 bases, J lost 7 bases, and 15 bases lay in between. The chain's CDR3 is CASSEAYQAGSGYTF. The CDR3 DNA sequence: TGTGCCAGCAGTGAAGCCTATCAAGCAGGCAGTGGCTACACCTTC.

V and J are TRBV5-4 and TRBJ2-6, with unresolved D. CDR3 size: 14 residues. The V end lost 2 bases, the J end lost 3 bases, and 6 bases lay between the germline ends. Per the germline V gene, CDR1 is SGHNT and CDR2 is YYREEE (reference sequence). The CDR3: CASSLRVGANVLTF. The CDR3 DNA is TGTGCCAGCAGCTTACGGGTTGGGGCCAACGTCCTGACTTTC.

This clone appeared once. The V and J genes are TRBV15 and TRBJ2-1, with D possibly matching TRBD2 (5 bases). The germline CDR1 and CDR2 sequences are LNHNV and YYDKDF (reference sequence). V was clipped by 1 base and J by 8 bases, with 18 bases between them. CDR3 length: 16 amino acids. CDR3 sequence reads: CATSRVLGGYAYEQFF. CDR3 nucleotides: TGTGCCACCAGCAGAGTATTAGGCGGGTATGCATATGAGCAGTTCTTC.

V usage is TRBV19 and J usage is TRBJ1-4; D gene uncertain. Germline values: CDR1 LNHDA, CDR2 SQIVND (reference sequence). There are 14 residues in the CDR3. Trimming took 9 bases from V and 4 from J, leaving 15 bases between them. CDR3 in amino acids: CASRSTEFNEKLFF. The CDR3 nucleotides are TGTGCCAGCCGGAGCACCGAATTTAATGAAAAACTGTTTTTT.

V usage is TRBV6-6 and J usage is TRBJ1-5; tentative D call: TRBD1 (6 bases). Germline V gene sequence: CDR1 MNHNY, CDR2 SVGAGI (reference sequence). V dropped 5 bases and J dropped 2 bases, with 13 bases sitting between them. There are 15 residues in the CDR3. The DNA for the CDR3 is TGTGCCAGCAGTGATCAGGACAGAGGCAATCAGCCCCAGCATTTT. It encodes CASSDQDRGNQPQHF.

This clone was observed a handful of times. The V gene is TRBV28, the J gene TRBJ2-1; 11 bases are shared with TRBD2. The CDR3 runs 13 residues. V shed 6 bases, J shed 14 bases, and the junction held 9 bases outside the gene matches. Per the germline V gene, CDR1 is MDHEN and CDR2 is SYDVKM. The CDR3 nucleotides are TGTGCCAGCAGCCTAAGACTAGCGGGATTTAAGTTCTTC. This gives the protein CASSLRLAGFKFF.

This clone has only one observation. V and J are TRBV4-1 and TRBJ1-4, with TRBD1 matching 7 bases. J lost 8 bases, V lost 0 bases, and 9 bases had no gene match. This CDR3 has 16 amino acids. The germline V gene encodes CDR1 MGHRA and CDR2 YSYEKL. CDR3 amino acids: CASSQDNRGLVEKLFF. For the CDR3, the DNA is TGCGCCAGCAGCCAAGATAACAGGGGATTGGTGGAAAAACTGTTTTTT.

As concerns this clone: One junction end does not reproduce the germline sequence, and a read error may be involved. In the same sample, other DNA sequences code for this CDR3. The J gene is TRBJ2-2, the V gene TRBV9, with 8 bases matching TRBD2. The CDR3 spans 18 residues. Germline CDR1 and CDR2: SGDLS and YYNGEE. CDR3 nucleotides: TGTGCCAGTAGCGTAGCCTATGGAGCGGGAGTGGGTGCCGGGGAGCTGTTTTTT. Protein: CASSVAYGAGVGAGELFF.

V usage is TRBV10-3 and J usage is TRBJ1-5; D not resolved. This CDR3 region has 15 residues. The germline V and J ends were trimmed by 3 bases and 0 bases, with 9 bases remaining between them. Germline V lookup: CDR1 ENHRY, CDR2 SYGVKD. The DNA for the CDR3 is TGTGCCATCAGTGATGAGCTTTATAGCAATCAGCCCCAGCATTTT. This codes for CAISDELYSNQPQHF.

The chain couples TRBV28 to TRBJ2-1; TRBD2 matches at 10 bases. V gave up 2 bases and J gave up 2 bases; unmatched junction bases: 3. The CDR3 length is 16 residues. Germline loops: CDR1 MDHEN, CDR2 SYDVKM. Written as DNA, the CDR3 is TGTGCCAGCAGTTTAGAAGCGGGAGGGCCCTACAATGAGCAGTTCTTC. Translated: CASSLEAGGPYNEQFF.

The table lists this clone with a count of one. This rearrangement joins TRBV11-2 to TRBJ1-1; no firm D call. Germline lookup yields CDR1 SGHAT and CDR2 FQNNGV. The CDR3 runs 15 residues. Trimming removed 5 bases at V and 5 bases at J, with 18 bases between. CDR3 residues: CASSVYSSRGTEAFF. As DNA, the CDR3 is TGTGCCAGCAGCGTTTACAGCTCGAGAGGGACTGAAGCTTTCTTT. The variable domain in full, completed from reference TRBV11-2 and TRBJ1-1, reads EAGVAQSPRYKIIEKRQSVAFWCNPISGHATLYWYQQILGQGPKLLIQFQNNGVVDDSQLPKDRFSAERLKGVDSTLKIQPAKLEDSAVYLCASSVYSSRGTEAFFGQGTRLTVV.

The V gene is TRBV14, the J gene TRBJ1-6; D not resolved. The CDR3 runs 14 residues. Germline CDR1 reads SGHDN; CDR2 reads FVKESK. With 4 bases removed from V and 7 bases from J, the gap between germline ends came to 11 bases. CDR3 nucleotides: TGTGCCAGCAGCCGCGGGTCGGGAAATTCACCCCTCCACTTT. Translating it yields CASSRGSGNSPLHF.

The J gene is TRBJ2-1, the V gene TRBV20-1, with a possible D match to TRBD2 (6 bases). This CDR3 has 14 residues. V was trimmed by 3 bases and J by 7 bases, leaving 16 bases between them. From germline, CDR1 is DFQATT and CDR2 SNEGSKA (reference sequence). The CDR3, as DNA: TGCAGTGCTAGTCGTACGGGGAGGACGAATGAGCAGTTCTTC. This sequence encodes CSASRTGRTNEQFF.

The J gene is TRBJ1-5, the V gene TRBV6-5, with a weak D call TRBD1 (6 bases). Germline CDR1 MNHEY, CDR2 SVGAGI. The CDR3 has 15 residues. V was shortened by 6 bases and J by 4 bases, with 16 bases between the two germline ends. The CDR3 loop reads CASRGQGSPNQPQHF. The CDR3 DNA is TGTGCCAGCAGGGGGCAGGGGTCCCCGAATCAGCCCCAGCATTTT.

The chain recombines TRBV2 with TRBJ1-1; a possible D gene is TRBD1 (6 bases). The CDR3 extends over 14 amino acids. Trimming removed 6 bases from V and 1 base from J, with 12 bases in between. The germline CDR1 and CDR2 sequences are SNHLY and FYNNEI. For the CDR3, the DNA is TGTGCCAGCAGGATACAGGGAGAGAACACTGAAGCTTTCTTT. The encoded protein is CASRIQGENTEAFF.

The V gene is TRBV4-1, the J gene TRBJ2-1; D might be TRBD2 (6 bases). V gave up 1 base and J gave up 2 bases, with 18 bases separating them. The CDR3 length is 18 residues. Germline-derived CDR1 and CDR2 are MGHRA and YSYEKL. CDR3 sequence (DNA): TGCGCCAGCAGCCAAGGACCCCTGGTTAGCGGTCCCTACAATGAGCAGTTCTTC. Translation: CASSQGPLVSGPYNEQFF.

The chain uses TRBV20-1 and TRBJ1-1; 7 positions agree with TRBD1. V lost 6 bases and J lost 8; bases outside the gene matches: 3. The CDR3 is made up of 10 amino acids. Looked up from germline, CDR1 is DFQATT and CDR2 is SNEGSKA (reference sequence). CDR3 sequence reads: CSAPQGEAFF. CDR3 DNA: TGCAGTGCACCACAGGGGGAAGCTTTCTTT.